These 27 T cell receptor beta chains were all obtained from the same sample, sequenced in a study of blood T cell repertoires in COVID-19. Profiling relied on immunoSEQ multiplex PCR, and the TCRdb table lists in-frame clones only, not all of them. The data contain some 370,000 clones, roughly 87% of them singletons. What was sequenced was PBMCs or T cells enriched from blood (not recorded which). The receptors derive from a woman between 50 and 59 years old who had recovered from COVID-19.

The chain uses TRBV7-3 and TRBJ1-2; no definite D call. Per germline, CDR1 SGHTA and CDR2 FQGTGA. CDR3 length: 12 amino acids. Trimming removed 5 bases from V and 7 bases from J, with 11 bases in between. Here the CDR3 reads CASSPDGLGYTF. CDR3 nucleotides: TGTGCCAGCAGCCCCGACGGACTTGGCTACACCTTC.

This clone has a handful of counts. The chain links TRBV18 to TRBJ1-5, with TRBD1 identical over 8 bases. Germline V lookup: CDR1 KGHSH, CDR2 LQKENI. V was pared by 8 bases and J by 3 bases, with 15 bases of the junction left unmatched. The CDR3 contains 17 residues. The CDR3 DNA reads TGTGCCAGCCGATTGACAGGGGTGGAGGGGTTCAATCAGCCCCAGCATTTT. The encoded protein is CASRLTGVEGFNQPQHF.

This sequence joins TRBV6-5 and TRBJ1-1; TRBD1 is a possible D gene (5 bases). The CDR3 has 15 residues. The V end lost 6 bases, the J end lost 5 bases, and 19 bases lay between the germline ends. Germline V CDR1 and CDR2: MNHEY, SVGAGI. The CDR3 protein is CASRTGWQGGTEAFF. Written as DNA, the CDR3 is TGTGCCAGCAGGACCGGATGGCAGGGTGGGACTGAAGCTTTCTTT.

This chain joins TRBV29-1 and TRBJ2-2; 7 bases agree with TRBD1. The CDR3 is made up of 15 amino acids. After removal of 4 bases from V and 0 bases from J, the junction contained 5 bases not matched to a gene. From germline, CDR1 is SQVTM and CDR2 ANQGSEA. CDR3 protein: CSVVETGSNTGELFF. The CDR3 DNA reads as TGCAGCGTTGTGGAGACAGGGTCGAACACCGGGGAGCTGTTTTTT.

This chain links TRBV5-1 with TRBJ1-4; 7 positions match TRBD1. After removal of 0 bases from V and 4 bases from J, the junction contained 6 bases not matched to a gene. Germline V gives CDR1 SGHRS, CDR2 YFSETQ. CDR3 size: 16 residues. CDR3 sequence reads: CASSLGGTALNEKLFF. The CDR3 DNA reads TGCGCCAGCAGCTTGGGCGGGACAGCACTTAATGAAAAACTGTTTTTT.

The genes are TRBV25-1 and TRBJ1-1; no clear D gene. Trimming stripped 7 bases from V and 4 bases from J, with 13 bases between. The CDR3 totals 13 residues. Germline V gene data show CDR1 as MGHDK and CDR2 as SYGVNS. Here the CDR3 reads CASTPRAGTEAFF. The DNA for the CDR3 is TGTGCCAGCACCCCGAGGGCGGGCACTGAAGCTTTCTTT.

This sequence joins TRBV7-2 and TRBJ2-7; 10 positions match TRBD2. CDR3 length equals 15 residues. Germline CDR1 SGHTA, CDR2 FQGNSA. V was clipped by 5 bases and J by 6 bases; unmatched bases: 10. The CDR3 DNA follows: TGTGCCAGCAGCGGGTCCGAGCGGGGGGGCCTCGAGCAGTACTTC. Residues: CASSGSERGGLEQYF.

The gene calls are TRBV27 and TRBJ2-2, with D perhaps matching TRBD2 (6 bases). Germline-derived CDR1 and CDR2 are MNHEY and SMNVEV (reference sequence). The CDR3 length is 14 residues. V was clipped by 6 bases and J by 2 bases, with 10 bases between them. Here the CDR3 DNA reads TGTGCCAGCAGACCCGGGGGTAACACCGGGGAGCTGTTTTTT. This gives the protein CASRPGGNTGELFF.

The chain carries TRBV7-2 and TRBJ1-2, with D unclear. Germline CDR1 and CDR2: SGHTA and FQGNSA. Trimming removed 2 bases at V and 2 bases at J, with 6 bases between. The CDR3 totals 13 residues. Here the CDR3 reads CASSLQVNYGYTF. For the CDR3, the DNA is TGTGCCAGCAGCTTACAGGTCAACTATGGCTACACCTTC.

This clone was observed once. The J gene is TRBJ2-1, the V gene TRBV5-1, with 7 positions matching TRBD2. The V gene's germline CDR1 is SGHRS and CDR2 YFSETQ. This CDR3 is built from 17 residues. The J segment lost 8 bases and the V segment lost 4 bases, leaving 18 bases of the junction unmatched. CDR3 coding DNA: TGCGCCAGCAGCCCCCTCATTATATCGGGAGGTGGAGATGAGCAGTTCTTC. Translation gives CASSPLIISGGGDEQFF.

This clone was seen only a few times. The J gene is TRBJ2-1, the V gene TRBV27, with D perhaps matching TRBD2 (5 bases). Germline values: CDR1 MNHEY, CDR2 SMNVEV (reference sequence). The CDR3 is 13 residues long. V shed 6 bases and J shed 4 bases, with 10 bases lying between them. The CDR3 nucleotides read TGTGCCAGCAGGTGGCTAGCTTACAATGAGCAGTTCTTC. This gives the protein CASRWLAYNEQFF.

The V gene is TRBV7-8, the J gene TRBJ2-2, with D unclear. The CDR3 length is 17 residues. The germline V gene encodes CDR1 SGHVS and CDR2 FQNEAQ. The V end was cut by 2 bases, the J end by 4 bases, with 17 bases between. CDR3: CASSLLGFRVSTGELFF. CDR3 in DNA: TGTGCCAGCAGCTTACTAGGCTTCCGGGTTAGCACCGGGGAGCTGTTTTTT. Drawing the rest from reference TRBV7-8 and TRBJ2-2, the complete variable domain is GAGVSQSPRYKVAKRGQDVALRCDPISGHVSLFWYQQALGQGPEFLTYFQNEAQLDKSGLPSDRFFAERPEGSVSTLKIQRTQQEDSAVYLCASSLLGFRVSTGELFFGEGSRLTVL.

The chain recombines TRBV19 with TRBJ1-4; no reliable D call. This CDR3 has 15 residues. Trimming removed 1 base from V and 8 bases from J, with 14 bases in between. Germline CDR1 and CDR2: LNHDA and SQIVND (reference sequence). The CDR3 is CASSIADFRGEKLFF. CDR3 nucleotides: TGTGCCAGTAGTATAGCTGACTTCCGAGGGGAAAAACTGTTTTTT.

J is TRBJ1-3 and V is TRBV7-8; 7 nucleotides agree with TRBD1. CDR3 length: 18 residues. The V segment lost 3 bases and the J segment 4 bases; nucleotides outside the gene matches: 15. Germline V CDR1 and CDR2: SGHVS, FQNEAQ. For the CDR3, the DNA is TGTGCCAGCAGCTTTAACCGGGACAGCCTCAATAGAGGAAACACCATATATTTT. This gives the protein CASSFNRDSLNRGNTIYF. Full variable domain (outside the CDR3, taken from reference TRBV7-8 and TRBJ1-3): GAGVSQSPRYKVAKRGQDVALRCDPISGHVSLFWYQQALGQGPEFLTYFQNEAQLDKSGLPSDRFFAERPEGSVSTLKIQRTQQEDSAVYLCASSFNRDSLNRGNTIYFGEGSWLTVV.

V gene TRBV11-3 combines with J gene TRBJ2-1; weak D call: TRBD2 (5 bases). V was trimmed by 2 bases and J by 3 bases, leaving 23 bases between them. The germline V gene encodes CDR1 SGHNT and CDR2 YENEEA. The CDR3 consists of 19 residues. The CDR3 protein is CASSLSSTGSSRNYNEQFF. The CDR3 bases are TGTGCCAGCAGCTTATCTTCTACGGGGTCTAGCCGCAACTACAATGAGCAGTTCTTC.

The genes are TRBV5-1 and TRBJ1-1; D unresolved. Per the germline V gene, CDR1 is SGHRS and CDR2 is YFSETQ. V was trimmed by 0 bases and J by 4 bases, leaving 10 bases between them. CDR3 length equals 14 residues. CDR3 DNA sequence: TGCGCCAGCAGCTTGGTCCCCGGTCGCACTGAAGCTTTCTTT. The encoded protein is CASSLVPGRTEAFF.

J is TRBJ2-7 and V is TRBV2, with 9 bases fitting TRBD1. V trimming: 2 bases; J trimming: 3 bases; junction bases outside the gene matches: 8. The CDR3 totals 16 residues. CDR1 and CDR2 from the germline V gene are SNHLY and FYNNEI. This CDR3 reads CASSEFTGGFDYEQYF. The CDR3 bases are TGTGCCAGCAGTGAATTTACAGGGGGCTTTGACTACGAGCAGTACTTC.

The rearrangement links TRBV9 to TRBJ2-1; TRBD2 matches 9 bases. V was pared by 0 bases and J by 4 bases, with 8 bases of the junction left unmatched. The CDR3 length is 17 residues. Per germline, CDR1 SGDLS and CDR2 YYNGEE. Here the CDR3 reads CASSVVASGTSYNEQFF. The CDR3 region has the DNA TGTGCCAGCAGCGTAGTCGCTAGCGGGACGAGTTACAATGAGCAGTTCTTC. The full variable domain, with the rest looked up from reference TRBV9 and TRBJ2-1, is DSGVTQTPKHLITATGQRVTLRCSPRSGDLSVYWYQQSLDQGLQFLIQYYNGEERAKGNILERFSAQQFPDLHSELNLSSLELGDSALYFCASSVVASGTSYNEQFFGPGTRLTVL.

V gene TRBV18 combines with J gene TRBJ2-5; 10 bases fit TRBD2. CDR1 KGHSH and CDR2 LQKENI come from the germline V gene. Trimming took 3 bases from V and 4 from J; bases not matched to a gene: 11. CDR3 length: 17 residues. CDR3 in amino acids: CASSPTGLAGAVETQYF. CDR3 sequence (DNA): TGTGCCAGCTCACCCACTGGTCTAGCGGGAGCGGTAGAGACCCAGTACTTC. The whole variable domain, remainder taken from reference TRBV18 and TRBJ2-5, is NAGVMQNPRHLVRRRGQEARLRCSPMKGHSHVYWYRQLPEEGLKFMVYLQKENIIDESGMPKERFSAEFPKEGPSILRIQQVVRGDSAAYFCASSPTGLAGAVETQYFGPGTRLLVL.

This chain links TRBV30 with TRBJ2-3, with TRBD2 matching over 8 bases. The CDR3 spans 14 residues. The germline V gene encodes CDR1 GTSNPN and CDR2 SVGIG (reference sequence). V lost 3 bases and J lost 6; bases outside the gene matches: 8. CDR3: CAWRIGGGFDTQYF. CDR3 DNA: TGTGCCTGGAGAATCGGGGGGGGATTTGATACGCAGTATTTT.

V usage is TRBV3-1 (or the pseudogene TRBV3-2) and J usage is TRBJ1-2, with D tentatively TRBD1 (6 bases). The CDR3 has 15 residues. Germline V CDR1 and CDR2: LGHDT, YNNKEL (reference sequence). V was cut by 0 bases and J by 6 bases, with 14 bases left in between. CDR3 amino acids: CASSQETGKVNGYTF. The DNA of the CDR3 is TGTGCCAGCAGCCAAGAAACAGGGAAAGTCAATGGCTACACCTTC.

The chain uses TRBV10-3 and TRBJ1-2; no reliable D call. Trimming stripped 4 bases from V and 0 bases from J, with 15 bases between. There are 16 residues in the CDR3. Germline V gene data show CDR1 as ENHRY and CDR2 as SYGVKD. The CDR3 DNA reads TGTGCCATCAGTGCATCCTCAGGTGTGGCTAACTATGGCTACACCTTC. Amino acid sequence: CAISASSGVANYGYTF.

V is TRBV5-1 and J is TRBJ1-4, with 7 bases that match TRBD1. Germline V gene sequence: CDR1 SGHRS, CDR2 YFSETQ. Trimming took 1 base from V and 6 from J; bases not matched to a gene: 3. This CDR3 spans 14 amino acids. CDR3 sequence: CASSLTGADEKLFF. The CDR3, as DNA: TGCGCCAGCAGCTTGACAGGGGCTGATGAAAAACTGTTTTTT. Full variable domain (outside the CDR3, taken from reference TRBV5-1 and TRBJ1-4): KAGVTQTPRYLIKTRGQQVTLSCSPISGHRSVSWYQQTPGQGLQFLFEYFSETQRNKGNFPGRFSGRQFSNSRSEMNVSTLELGDSALYLCASSLTGADEKLFFGSGTQLSVL.

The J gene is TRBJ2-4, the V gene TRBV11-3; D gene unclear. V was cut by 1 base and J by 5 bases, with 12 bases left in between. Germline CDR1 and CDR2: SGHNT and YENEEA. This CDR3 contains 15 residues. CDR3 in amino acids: CASSLAGNLQNIQYF. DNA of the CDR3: TGTGCCAGCAGCTTAGCCGGTAATTTACAAAACATTCAGTACTTC.

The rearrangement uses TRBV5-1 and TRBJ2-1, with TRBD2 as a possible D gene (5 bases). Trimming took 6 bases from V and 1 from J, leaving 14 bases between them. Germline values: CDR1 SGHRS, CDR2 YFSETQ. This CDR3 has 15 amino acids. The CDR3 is CASTTSGISYNEQFF. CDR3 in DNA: TGCGCCAGCACTACTTCGGGGATTTCCTACAATGAGCAGTTCTTC.

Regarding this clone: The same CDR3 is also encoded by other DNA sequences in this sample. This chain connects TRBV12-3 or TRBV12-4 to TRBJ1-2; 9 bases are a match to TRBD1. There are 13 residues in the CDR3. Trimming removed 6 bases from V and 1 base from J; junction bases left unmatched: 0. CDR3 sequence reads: CASRGQGNYGYTF. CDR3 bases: TGTGCCAGCAGGGGACAGGGTAACTATGGCTACACCTTC.

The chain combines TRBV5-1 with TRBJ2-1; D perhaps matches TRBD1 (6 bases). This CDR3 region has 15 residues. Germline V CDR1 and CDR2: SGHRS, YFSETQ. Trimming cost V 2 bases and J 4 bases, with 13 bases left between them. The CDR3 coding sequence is TGCGCCAGCAGCTTACAGGGCCTAGATTACAATGAGCAGTTCTTC. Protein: CASSLQGLDYNEQFF.